The 9 T cell receptor beta chains presented below share a single source sample, sequenced in a study of T cell changes during pregnancy in multiple sclerosis. The assay was immunoSEQ multiplex PCR, and TCRdb's table has in-frame clones only and misses some. The table records 45,000 to 50,000 clones, roughly nine tenths of them present only once. The sample was CD4+ T cells from peripheral blood mononuclear cells, taken in the second trimester of pregnancy. These receptors were collected from a female donor in good health, enrolled as a control in a pregnancy study.

The rearrangement joins TRBV6-5 to TRBJ2-2, with D tentatively TRBD1 (6 bases). Germline loops: CDR1 MNHEY, CDR2 SVGAGI. V dropped 5 bases and J dropped 0 bases, with 10 bases sitting between them. The CDR3 has 15 amino acids. CDR3 in DNA: TGTGCCAGCAGTCCGGGACACTCGAACACCGGGGAGCTGTTTTTT. It encodes CASSPGHSNTGELFF.

The chain couples TRBV19 to TRBJ2-3, with a weak D call TRBD1 (7 bases). The CDR3 runs to 16 residues. V shed 1 base and J shed 3 bases, with 14 bases lying between them. Germline lookup yields CDR1 LNHDA and CDR2 SQIVND (reference sequence). The CDR3 nucleotides are TGTGCCAGTAGTATAGTGGGAGGCAGGGGGACAGATACGCAGTATTTT. It yields the protein CASSIVGGRGTDTQYF.

In its sample, this clone was seen a few times. The chain links TRBV23-1 to TRBJ2-7, with TRBD1 matching over 8 bases. TRBV23-1 is noted as an ORF with a role that remains uncertain. The CDR3 is 14 residues long. With 7 bases clipped from V and 4 bases from J, the junction kept 9 bases outside the gene matches. The CDR3 DNA sequence: TGCGCCAGCACGCAGGGGGCTAGCCCGTACGAGCAGTACTTC. As protein: CASTQGASPYEQYF.

This sequence joins TRBV5-1 and TRBJ2-5; no firm D call. With 4 bases removed from V and 5 bases from J, the gap between germline ends came to 15 bases. Looked up from germline, CDR1 is SGHRS and CDR2 is YFSETQ. CDR3 length: 14 residues. As DNA, the CDR3 is TGCGCCAGCAGCGAACAGACATCCCAGGAGACCCAGTACTTC. Translated: CASSEQTSQETQYF.

This chain connects TRBV30 to TRBJ1-3; D is possibly TRBD1 (5 bases). This CDR3 spans 15 amino acids. Germline loops: CDR1 GTSNPN, CDR2 SVGIG (reference sequence). Trimming cost V 4 bases and J 3 bases, with 16 bases left between them. Here the CDR3 DNA reads TGTGCCTGGATACGGGGGTTGGGTCGTGGAAACACCATATATTTT. It translates to CAWIRGLGRGNTIYF.

The gene calls are TRBV19 and TRBJ1-3; TRBD1 aligns across 8 bases. This CDR3 comprises 15 residues. Germline CDR1 LNHDA, CDR2 SQIVND (reference sequence). After removal of 7 bases from V and 0 bases from J, the junction contained 5 bases not matched to a gene. The CDR3 spells CASTETGDSGNTIYF. In DNA form, the CDR3 reads TGTGCCAGTACCGAGACAGGGGACTCTGGAAACACCATATATTTT.

The CDR3, as DNA: TGTGCCAGTGGGACAGTTCACAATCAGCCCCAGCATTTT. Its translation: CASGTVHNQPQHF. J is TRBJ1-5 and V is TRBV7-9, with 7 bases aligning to TRBD1. The germline gives CDR1 SEHNR, CDR2 FQNEAQ (reference sequence). J gave up 3 bases and V 9 bases, and 5 bases lay outside the gene matches. This CDR3 is 13 amino acids long.

The table lists this clone with a count of one. This rearrangement joins TRBV18 to TRBJ1-5; 12 nucleotides align to TRBD1. The CDR3 is 17 residues long. Germline-derived CDR1 and CDR2 are KGHSH and LQKENI. With 3 bases clipped from V and 9 bases from J, the junction kept 12 bases outside the gene matches. DNA for the CDR3: TGTGCCAGCTCACCCGAGGGGACAGGGGGCCGCAGGGGGCCCCAGCATTTT. This sequence encodes CASSPEGTGGRRGPQHF. Full variable domain (outside the CDR3, taken from reference TRBV18 and TRBJ1-5): NAGVMQNPRHLVRRRGQEARLRCSPMKGHSHVYWYRQLPEEGLKFMVYLQKENIIDESGMPKERFSAEFPKEGPSILRIQQVVRGDSAAYFCASSPEGTGGRRGPQHFGDGTRLSIL.

A single count supports this clone. The V call is TRBV5-1, the J call TRBJ2-7; 7 bases line up with TRBD1. This CDR3 is 13 amino acids long. Losses at the gene ends were 4 bases for V and 4 bases for J; bases not matched to a gene: 5. Germline V gene data show CDR1 as SGHRS and CDR2 as YFSETQ. DNA for the CDR3: TGCGCCAGCAGCCCGGGACAGCGATACGAGCAGTACTTC. It yields the protein CASSPGQRYEQYF. The variable domain in full, completed from reference TRBV5-1 and TRBJ2-7, reads KAGVTQTPRYLIKTRGQQVTLSCSPISGHRSVSWYQQTPGQGLQFLFEYFSETQRNKGNFPGRFSGRQFSNSRSEMNVSTLELGDSALYLCASSPGQRYEQYFGPGTRLTVT.